This TCR beta chain came from a study of OX40 agonist ivuxolimab in advanced cancers. Profiling relied on immunoSEQ multiplex PCR, and the TCRdb table lists in-frame clones only, not all of them. The data hold 7,000 or so clones, with about four fifths observed a single time. The CDR3 has 19 amino acids. The J segment lost 7 bases and the V segment lost 4 bases, leaving 22 bases of the junction unmatched. Notes on this clone: What it binds is not known.

Overall study findings and caveats: Some nonresponders also had low normalized T-cell clonal expansion.

This TCR derives from an adult with an advanced solid tumor such as melanoma, head and neck, liver or kidney cancer. Sequences were derived from CD4+ or CD8+ T cells sorted from blood, sampled in a trial of the OX40 agonist ivuxolimab. The chain combines TRBV23-1 with TRBJ2-1; 7 bases map to TRBD2. TRBV23-1 is flagged as an ORF with uncertain function. The CDR3 DNA reads TGCGCCAGCAGTCGCCCCGACAGCAAAGCCGGGACTACTACTAATGAGCAGTTCTTC. This codes for CASSRPDSKAGTTTNEQFF.